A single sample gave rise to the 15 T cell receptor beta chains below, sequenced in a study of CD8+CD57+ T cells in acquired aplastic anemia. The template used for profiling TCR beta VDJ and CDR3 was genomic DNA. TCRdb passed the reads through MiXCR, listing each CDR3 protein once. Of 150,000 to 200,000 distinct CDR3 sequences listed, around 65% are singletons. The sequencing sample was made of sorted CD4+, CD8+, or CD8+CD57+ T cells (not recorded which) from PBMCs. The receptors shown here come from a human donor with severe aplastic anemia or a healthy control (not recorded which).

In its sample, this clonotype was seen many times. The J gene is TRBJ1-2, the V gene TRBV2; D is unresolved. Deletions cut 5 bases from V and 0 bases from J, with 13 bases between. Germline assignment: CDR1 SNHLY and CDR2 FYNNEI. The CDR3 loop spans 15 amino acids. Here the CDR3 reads CASSRSVESNYGYTF. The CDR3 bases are TGTGCCAGCAGTAGATCCGTAGAGTCTAACTATGGCTACACCTTC.

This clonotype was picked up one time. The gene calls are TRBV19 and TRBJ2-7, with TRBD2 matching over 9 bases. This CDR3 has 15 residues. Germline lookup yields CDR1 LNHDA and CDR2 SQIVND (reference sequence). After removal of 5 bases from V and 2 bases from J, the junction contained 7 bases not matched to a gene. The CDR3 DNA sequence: TGTGCCAGTAGTCCTAGCGGGACGAGGACCTACGAGCAGTACTTC. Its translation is CASSPSGTRTYEQYF.

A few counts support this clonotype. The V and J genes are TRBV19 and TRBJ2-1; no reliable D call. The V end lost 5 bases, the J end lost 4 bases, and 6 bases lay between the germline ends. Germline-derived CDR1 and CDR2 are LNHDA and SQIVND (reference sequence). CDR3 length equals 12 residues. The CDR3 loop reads CASSLSYNEQFF. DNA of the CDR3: TGTGCCAGTAGTCTCAGTTACAATGAGCAGTTCTTC.

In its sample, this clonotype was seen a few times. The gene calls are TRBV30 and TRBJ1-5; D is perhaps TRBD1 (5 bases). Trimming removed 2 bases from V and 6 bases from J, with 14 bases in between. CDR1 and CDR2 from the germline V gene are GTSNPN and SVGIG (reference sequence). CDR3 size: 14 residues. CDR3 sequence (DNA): TGTGCCTGGAGTCCCGGGACCCTAGGTCAGCCCCAGCATTTT. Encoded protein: CAWSPGTLGQPQHF.

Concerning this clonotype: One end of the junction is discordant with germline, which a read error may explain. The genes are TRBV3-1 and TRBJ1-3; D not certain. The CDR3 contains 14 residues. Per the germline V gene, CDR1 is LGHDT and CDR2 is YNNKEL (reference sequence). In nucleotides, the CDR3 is TGTGCCAGCGGCCACACCTTGGAGCCAAACACCATATATTTT. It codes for CASGHTLEPNTIYF.

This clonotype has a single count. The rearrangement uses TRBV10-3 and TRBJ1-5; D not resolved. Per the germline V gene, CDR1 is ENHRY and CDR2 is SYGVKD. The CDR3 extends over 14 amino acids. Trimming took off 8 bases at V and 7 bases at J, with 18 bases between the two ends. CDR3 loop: CAIGSTVSEQPQHF. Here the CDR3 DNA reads TGTGCCATCGGATCCACAGTCTCCGAGCAGCCCCAGCATTTT.

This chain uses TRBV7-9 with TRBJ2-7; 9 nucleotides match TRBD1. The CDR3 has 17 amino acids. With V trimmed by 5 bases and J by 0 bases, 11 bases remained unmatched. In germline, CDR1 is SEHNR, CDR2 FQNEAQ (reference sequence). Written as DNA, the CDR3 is TGTGCCAGCAGCGTAACGGCCCCGGACAGGGGCTCCTACGAGCAGTACTTC. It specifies CASSVTAPDRGSYEQYF.

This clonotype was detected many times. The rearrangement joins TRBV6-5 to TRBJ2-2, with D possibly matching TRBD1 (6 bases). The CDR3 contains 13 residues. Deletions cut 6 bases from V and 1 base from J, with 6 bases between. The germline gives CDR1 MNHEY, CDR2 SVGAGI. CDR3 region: CASRDRNTGELFF. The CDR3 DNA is TGTGCCAGCAGGGACAGGAACACCGGGGAGCTGTTTTTT.

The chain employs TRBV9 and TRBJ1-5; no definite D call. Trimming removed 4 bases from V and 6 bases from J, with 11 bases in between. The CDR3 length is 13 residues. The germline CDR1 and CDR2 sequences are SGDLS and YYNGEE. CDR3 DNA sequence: TGTGCCAGCAGCCCTGGGGATGCTCAGCCCCAGCATTTT. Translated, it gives CASSPGDAQPQHF.

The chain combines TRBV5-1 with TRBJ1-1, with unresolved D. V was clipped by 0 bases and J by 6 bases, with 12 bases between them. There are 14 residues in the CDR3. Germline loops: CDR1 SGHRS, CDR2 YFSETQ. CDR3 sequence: CASSLARLSPEAFF. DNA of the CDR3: TGCGCCAGCAGCTTGGCCCGACTGAGCCCTGAAGCTTTCTTT.

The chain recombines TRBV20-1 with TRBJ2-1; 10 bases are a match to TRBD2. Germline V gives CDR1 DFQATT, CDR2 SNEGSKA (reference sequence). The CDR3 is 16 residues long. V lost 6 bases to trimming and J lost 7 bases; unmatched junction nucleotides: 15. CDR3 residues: CSAENPSGRGGNEQFF. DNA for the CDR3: TGCAGTGCCGAAAACCCTAGCGGGAGAGGGGGGAATGAGCAGTTCTTC.

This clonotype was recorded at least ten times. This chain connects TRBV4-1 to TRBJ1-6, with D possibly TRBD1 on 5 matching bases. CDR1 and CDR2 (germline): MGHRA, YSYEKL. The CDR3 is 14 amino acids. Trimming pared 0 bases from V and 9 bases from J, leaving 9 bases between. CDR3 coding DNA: TGCGCCAGCAGCCAAGAGGGGCGGGGTTCACCCCTCCACTTT. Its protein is CASSQEGRGSPLHF.

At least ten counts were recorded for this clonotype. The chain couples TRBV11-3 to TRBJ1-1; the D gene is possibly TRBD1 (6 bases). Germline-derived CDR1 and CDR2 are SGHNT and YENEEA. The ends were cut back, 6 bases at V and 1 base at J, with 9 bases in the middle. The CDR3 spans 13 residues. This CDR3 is CASSQGSNTEAFF. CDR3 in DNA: TGTGCCAGCAGTCAGGGGTCGAACACTGAAGCTTTCTTT.

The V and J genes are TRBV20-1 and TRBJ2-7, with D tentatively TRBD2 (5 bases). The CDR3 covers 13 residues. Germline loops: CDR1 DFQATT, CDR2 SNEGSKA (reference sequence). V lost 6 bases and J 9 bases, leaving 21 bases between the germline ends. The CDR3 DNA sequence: TGCAGTGCCCGTGTAGCAGGAGTACGGGGGCAGTACTTC. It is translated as CSARVAGVRGQYF.

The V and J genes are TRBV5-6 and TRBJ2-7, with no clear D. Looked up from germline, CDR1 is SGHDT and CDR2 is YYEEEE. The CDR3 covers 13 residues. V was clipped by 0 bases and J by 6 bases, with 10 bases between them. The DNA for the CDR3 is TGTGCCAGCAGCTTGGTGACGGTACGCGAGCAGTACTTC. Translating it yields CASSLVTVREQYF.